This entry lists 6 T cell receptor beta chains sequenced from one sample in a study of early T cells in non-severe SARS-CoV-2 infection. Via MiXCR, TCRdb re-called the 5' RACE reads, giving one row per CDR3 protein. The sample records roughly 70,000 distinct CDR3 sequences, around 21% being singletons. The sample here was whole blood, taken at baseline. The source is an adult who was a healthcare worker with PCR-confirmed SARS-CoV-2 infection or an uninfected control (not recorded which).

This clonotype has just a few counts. CDR3 DNA sequence: TGTGCCAGCAGCTTAGATGGGACAGTGAATGGCTACACCTTC. This gives the protein CASSLDGTVNGYTF. This chain uses TRBV7-9 with TRBJ1-2; TRBD1 agrees at 7 bases. CDR1 is SEHNR, CDR2 FQNEAQ, per germline (reference sequence). The ends lost 1 base at V and 6 bases at J; junction bases unmatched: 5. This CDR3 contains 14 residues.

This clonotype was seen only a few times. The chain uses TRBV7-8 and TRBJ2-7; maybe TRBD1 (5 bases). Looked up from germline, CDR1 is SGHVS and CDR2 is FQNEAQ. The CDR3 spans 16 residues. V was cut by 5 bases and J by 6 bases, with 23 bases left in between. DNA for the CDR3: TGTGCCAGCAGCCGAATGGCACAGGCACCCTCGGGCGAGCAGTACTTC. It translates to CASSRMAQAPSGEQYF.

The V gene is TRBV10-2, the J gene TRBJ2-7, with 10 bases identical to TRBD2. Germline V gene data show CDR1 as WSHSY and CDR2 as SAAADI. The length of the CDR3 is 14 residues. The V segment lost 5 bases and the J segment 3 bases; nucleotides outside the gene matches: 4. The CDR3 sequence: CASSRTSGNYEQYF. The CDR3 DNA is TGCGCCAGCAGTAGGACTAGCGGAAACTACGAGCAGTACTTC.

CDR3 amino acids: CASGITGHPQYF. CDR3 bases: TGCGCCAGCGGCATCACGGGACATCCTCAGTACTTC. The chain uses TRBV5-1 and TRBJ2-4; D possibly corresponds to TRBD1 (6 bases). Trimming cost V 7 bases and J 12 bases, with 17 bases left between them. In germline, CDR1 is SGHRS, CDR2 YFSETQ. The CDR3 has 12 residues.

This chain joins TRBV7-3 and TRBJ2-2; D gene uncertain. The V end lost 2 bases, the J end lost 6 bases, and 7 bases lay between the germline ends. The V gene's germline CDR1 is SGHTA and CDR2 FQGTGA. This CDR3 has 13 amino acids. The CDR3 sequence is CASSLLSSGELFF. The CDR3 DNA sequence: TGTGCCAGCAGCTTATTATCTTCCGGGGAGCTGTTTTTT.

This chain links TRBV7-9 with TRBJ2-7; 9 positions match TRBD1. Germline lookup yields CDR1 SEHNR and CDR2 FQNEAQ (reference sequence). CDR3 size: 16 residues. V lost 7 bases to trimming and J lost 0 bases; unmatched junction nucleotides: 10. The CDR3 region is CASTFYRDRASYEQYF. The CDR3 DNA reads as TGTGCCAGCACCTTTTACCGGGACAGGGCCTCCTACGAGCAGTACTTC.